The 29 T cell receptor beta chains below were found in one sample sequenced in a study of OX40 agonist ivuxolimab in advanced cancers. TCRdb keeps only in-frame clones here, not all; method: immunoSEQ multiplex PCR. The table has tens of thousands of clones, around 87% seen once. The starting material was CD4+ or CD8+ T cells sorted from blood, obtained in a trial of the OX40 agonist ivuxolimab. These receptors came from an adult with an advanced solid tumor such as melanoma, head and neck, liver or kidney cancer.

V is TRBV5-4 and J is TRBJ2-7; TRBD2 is a possible D gene (6 bases). The ends were cut back, 5 bases at V and 1 base at J, with 10 bases in the middle. This CDR3 spans 13 amino acids. Germline V CDR1 and CDR2: SGHNT, YYREEE (reference sequence). The CDR3 loop is CASSFGGSYEQYF. The CDR3, as DNA: TGTGCCAGCAGTTTCGGGGGATCCTACGAGCAGTACTTC.

This clone was seen just once. The chain has TRBV28 and TRBJ1-1; D is undetermined. The CDR3 contains 14 residues. Germline CDR1 is MDHEN and CDR2 is SYDVKM. V lost 7 bases and J lost 0, with 12 bases in between. CDR3 loop: CASITVGVNTEAFF. The CDR3 nucleotides read TGTGCCAGCATCACGGTTGGGGTGAACACTGAAGCTTTCTTT. The full variable domain, in which reference TRBV28 and TRBJ1-1 provide the parts outside the CDR3, is DVKVTQSSRYLVKRTGEKVFLECVQDMDHENMFWYRQDPGLGLRLIYFSYDVKMKEKGDIPEGYSVSREKKERFSLILESASTNQTSMYLCASITVGVNTEAFFGQGTRLTVV.

The genes are TRBV25-1 and TRBJ1-2; the D is unclear. The V and J ends lost 4 bases and 10 bases respectively, with 13 bases between them. The germline gives CDR1 MGHDK, CDR2 SYGVNS. The CDR3 is 12 amino acids. CDR3: CASSVFGKPYTF. The CDR3 nucleotides read TGTGCCAGCAGTGTCTTTGGAAAGCCCTACACCTTC.

The chain is built from TRBV7-9 and TRBJ2-1; D is unresolved. V was clipped by 2 bases and J by 8 bases, with 16 bases between them. The CDR3 loop spans 15 amino acids. Per germline, CDR1 SEHNR and CDR2 FQNEAQ (reference sequence). The CDR3 coding sequence is TGTGCCAGCAGCTTAAATCCCCTAGTCGGCGATGAGCAGTTCTTC. It codes for CASSLNPLVGDEQFF.

In its sample, this clone was seen once. The rearrangement links TRBV29-1 to TRBJ2-5; possibly TRBD2 for D (6 bases). The V end lost 4 bases, the J end lost 4 bases, and 7 bases lay between the germline ends. The CDR3 has 11 amino acids. Germline V CDR1 and CDR2: SQVTM, ANQGSEA. CDR3 sequence (DNA): TGCAGCGTTGGGGGAGGAGAGACCCAGTACTTC. Translation: CSVGGGETQYF.

The chain's CDR3 is CASSLVHTEAFF. In DNA, the CDR3 is TGTGCCAGCAGCTTAGTCCACACTGAAGCTTTCTTT. This sequence joins TRBV7-3 and TRBJ1-1; D gene uncertain. Germline CDR1 and CDR2: SGHTA and FQGTGA. V was cut by 2 bases and J by 3 bases, with 4 bases left in between. The CDR3 totals 12 residues.

The chain carries TRBV6-4 and TRBJ2-2; D is unclear. Germline-derived CDR1 and CDR2 are MRHNA and SNTAGT. The CDR3 runs to 14 residues. Trimming pared 4 bases from V and 5 bases from J, leaving 11 bases between. CDR3 coding DNA: TGTGCCAGCAGTGCCTTCCTCAAGACCGGGGAGCTGTTTTTT. Its protein is CASSAFLKTGELFF.

V is TRBV19 and J is TRBJ1-3; no firm D call. V gave up 10 bases and J gave up 7 bases, with 17 bases separating them. This CDR3 has 13 amino acids. The germline gives CDR1 LNHDA, CDR2 SQIVND (reference sequence). Here the CDR3 DNA reads TGTGCCACCTCACCTTCGGGTTGGAACACCATATATTTT. It specifies CATSPSGWNTIYF. The full variable domain, completed using reference TRBV19 and TRBJ1-3, is DGGITQSPKYLFRKEGQNVTLSCEQNLNHDAMYWYRQDPGQGLRLIYYSQIVNDFQKGDIAEGYSVSREKKESFPLTVTSAQKNPTAFYLCATSPSGWNTIYFGEGSWLTVV.

The table lists this clone with a few counts. The chain carries TRBV27 and TRBJ2-7, with 8 bases fitting TRBD2. J lost 3 bases, V lost 2 bases, and 12 bases had no gene match. This CDR3 contains 17 residues. Per germline, CDR1 MNHEY and CDR2 SMNVEV (reference sequence). CDR3 protein: CASSLRGRLAGFYEQYF. Here the CDR3 DNA reads TGTGCCAGCAGTTTAAGGGGCCGGCTAGCGGGTTTCTACGAGCAGTACTTC.

J is TRBJ1-1 and V is TRBV4-1, with TRBD1 matching 8 bases. With 4 bases clipped from V and 1 base from J, the junction kept 2 bases outside the gene matches. The CDR3 covers 14 residues. Looked up from germline, CDR1 is MGHRA and CDR2 is YSYEKL. The CDR3 loop reads CASSPDRGNTEAFF. Written as DNA, the CDR3 is TGCGCCAGCAGCCCAGACAGGGGGAACACTGAAGCTTTCTTT.

J is TRBJ2-7 and V is TRBV13; D is possibly TRBD1 or TRBD2 (7 bases each). CDR3 size: 16 residues. V lost 4 bases and J 0 bases, leaving 16 bases between the germline ends. CDR1 and CDR2 from the germline V gene are PRHDT and FYEKMQ (reference sequence). The CDR3 protein is CASSSRGGGHSYEQYF. The CDR3 coding sequence is TGTGCCAGCAGCTCCCGGGGAGGGGGCCACTCCTACGAGCAGTACTTC. The variable domain in full, completed from reference TRBV13 and TRBJ2-7, reads AAGVIQSPRHLIKEKRETATLKCYPIPRHDTVYWYQQGPGQDPQFLISFYEKMQSDKGSIPDRFSAQQFSDYHSELNMSSLELGDSALYFCASSSRGGGHSYEQYFGPGTRLTVT.

With respect to this clone: Other nucleotide sequences from this sample produce the same CDR3. The chain has TRBV4-3 and TRBJ2-4; D is tentatively TRBD1 or TRBD2 (5 bases each). V was cut by 4 bases and J by 1 base, with 11 bases left in between. The CDR3 contains 15 residues. Per the germline V gene, CDR1 is LGHNA and CDR2 is YSLEER. This chain's CDR3 is CASSPTGDAKNIQYF. The DNA for the CDR3 is TGCGCCAGCAGCCCGACCGGGGACGCCAAAAACATTCAGTACTTC.

Concerning this clone: Other DNA sequences in this specimen translate into the identical CDR3. The V gene is TRBV27, the J gene TRBJ1-5; D may be TRBD1 (5 bases). The CDR3 runs 13 residues. V was pared by 3 bases and J by 3 bases, with 6 bases between. Germline V gene lookup returns CDR1 MNHEY and CDR2 SMNVEV (reference sequence). The CDR3 protein is CASSFGANQPQHF. The CDR3 DNA reads as TGTGCCAGCAGTTTCGGGGCCAATCAGCCCCAGCATTTT.

V is TRBV6-5 and J is TRBJ1-2, with unresolved D. Germline values: CDR1 MNHEY, CDR2 SVGAGI. V was clipped by 2 bases and J by 2 bases, with 6 bases between them. The CDR3 extends over 13 amino acids. CDR3 DNA: TGTGCCAGCAGTTACGGCATAAACTATGGCTACACCTTC. Its translation: CASSYGINYGYTF.

The V call is TRBV13, the J call TRBJ2-5, with D perhaps matching TRBD2 (6 bases). This CDR3 contains 18 residues. Germline V gene sequence: CDR1 PRHDT, CDR2 FYEKMQ (reference sequence). Trimming removed 0 bases at V and 3 bases at J, with 20 bases between. The CDR3 DNA follows: TGTGCCAGCAGCTTAGGCCTAGCGAGGGGATTAGCGGAAGAGACCCAGTACTTC. Amino acids: CASSLGLARGLAEETQYF.

The chain links TRBV9 to TRBJ1-1, with TRBD1 matching 7 bases. The V gene's germline CDR1 is SGDLS and CDR2 YYNGEE. There are 16 residues in the CDR3. Trimming cost V 0 bases and J 3 bases; bases outside gene matches: 8. The CDR3 region has the DNA TGTGCCAGCAGCGTAGCTCTGACAGGGAGTCACACTGAAGCTTTCTTT. This gives the protein CASSVALTGSHTEAFF.

This clone was picked up one time. The chain links TRBV6-6 to TRBJ1-1, with D uncertain. Germline V gene data show CDR1 as MNHNY and CDR2 as SVGAGI (reference sequence). V was clipped by 4 bases and J by 5 bases, with 2 bases between them. This CDR3 is built from 10 residues. The chain's CDR3 is CASSLTEAFF. CDR3 sequence (DNA): TGTGCCAGCAGTTTGACTGAAGCTTTCTTT.

In this sample, this clone turned up once. The chain uses TRBV27 and TRBJ1-2; D may be TRBD1 (5 bases). Germline V gene lookup returns CDR1 MNHEY and CDR2 SMNVEV (reference sequence). The CDR3 is made up of 15 amino acids. The V and J ends lost 3 bases and 4 bases respectively, with 15 bases between them. In DNA, the CDR3 is TGTGCCAGCAGTTTGGTTGGGCAGGGACTCTATGGCTACACCTTC. Its protein is CASSLVGQGLYGYTF.

The chain has TRBV4-1 and TRBJ2-3; perhaps D is TRBD1 or TRBD2 (6 bases each). The CDR3 is 17 residues long. The germline V gene encodes CDR1 MGHRA and CDR2 YSYEKL. V lost 4 bases, J lost 2 bases, and 19 bases lay in between. CDR3 DNA: TGCGCCAGCAGCCCCGACGTAGGCGGGACACTCACAGATACGCAGTATTTT. Amino acid sequence: CASSPDVGGTLTDTQYF.

This clone was picked up a small number of times. This chain links TRBV7-8 with TRBJ1-1; no definite D call. The V and J ends lost 2 bases and 0 bases respectively, with 7 bases between them. This CDR3 region has 14 residues. Germline-derived CDR1 and CDR2 are SGHVS and FQNEAQ. The chain's CDR3 is CASSLWAMNTEAFF. CDR3 DNA: TGTGCCAGCAGCTTATGGGCGATGAACACTGAAGCTTTCTTT.

J is TRBJ2-7 and V is TRBV27, with D maybe TRBD2 (6 bases). The length of the CDR3 is 14 residues. Per germline, CDR1 MNHEY and CDR2 SMNVEV (reference sequence). Trimming took off 5 bases at V and 4 bases at J, with 15 bases between the two ends. The CDR3 spells CASSTRDGRYEQYF. The CDR3 nucleotides read TGTGCCAGCAGTACCCGGGACGGGAGATACGAGCAGTACTTC.

The J gene is TRBJ1-2, the V gene TRBV9, with 8 bases identical to TRBD1. Germline V gene sequence: CDR1 SGDLS, CDR2 YYNGEE. This CDR3 region has 16 residues. J was trimmed by 3 bases and V by 2 bases; bases with no gene match: 9. This chain's CDR3 is CASSVPRQGPDYGYTF. As DNA, the CDR3 is TGTGCCAGCAGCGTCCCCCGACAGGGGCCCGACTATGGCTACACCTTC.

This clone has more than one count but fewer than ten. The chain carries TRBV4-3 and TRBJ2-5, with 9 bases aligning to TRBD2. J was trimmed by 1 base and V by 0 bases; bases with no gene match: 6. The germline gives CDR1 LGHNA, CDR2 YSLEER. The CDR3 totals 17 residues. The CDR3 sequence: CASSQDGAGGPQETQYF. The DNA for the CDR3 is TGCGCCAGCAGCCAAGATGGAGCGGGAGGCCCCCAAGAGACCCAGTACTTC.

The CDR3 sequence: CASSSSLTEAFF. The CDR3 bases are TGTGCCAGCAGCTCGAGTTTGACTGAAGCTTTCTTT. This chain uses TRBV7-9 with TRBJ1-1; D is unclear. V shed 4 bases and J shed 5 bases, with 8 bases lying between them. The CDR3 totals 12 residues. Germline CDR1 reads SEHNR; CDR2 reads FQNEAQ (reference sequence).

V gene TRBV11-1 combines with J gene TRBJ2-7, with a weak D call TRBD2 (5 bases). CDR3 length: 14 residues. Germline CDR1 and CDR2: SGHAT and FQDESV (reference sequence). V lost 3 bases and J lost 2, with 11 bases in between. CDR3 in amino acids: CASSFPDFTYEQYF. CDR3 bases: TGTGCCAGCAGCTTCCCGGACTTTACCTACGAGCAGTACTTC.

This clone was observed a single time. J is TRBJ2-2 and V is TRBV27; no reliable D call. The germline V gene has CDR1 MNHEY and CDR2 SMNVEV (reference sequence). This CDR3 is 14 amino acids long. V gave up 3 bases and J gave up 4 bases, with 9 bases separating them. The DNA for the CDR3 is TGTGCCAGCAGTTTTCAAGAAACCACCGGGGAGCTGTTTTTT. Its protein is CASSFQETTGELFF.

This chain links TRBV30 with TRBJ2-5, with a tentative D call TRBD1 (5 bases). The DNA matches TRBJ2-7 better at its end, which makes the J call doubtful. The CDR3 covers 13 residues. Germline loops: CDR1 GTSNPN, CDR2 SVGIG (reference sequence). The CDR3 sequence: CAWSVEQGYEQYF. The CDR3 nucleotides read TGTGCCTGGAGTGTAGAGCAGGGTTACGAGCAGTACTTC.

This sequence joins TRBV29-1 and TRBJ2-3, with 7 bases identical to TRBD2. Germline V gene sequence: CDR1 SQVTM, CDR2 ANQGSEA. The CDR3 is 13 residues long. The CDR3, as DNA: TGCACCACGGACGCGGGGGGCACAGATACGCAGTATTTT. Translated: CTTDAGGTDTQYF.

The rearrangement links TRBV4-2 to TRBJ2-7; 8 nucleotides align to TRBD2. V lost 1 base and J lost 9; bases outside the gene matches: 8. Germline CDR1 LGHNA, CDR2 YNFKEQ. The CDR3 is made up of 14 amino acids. CDR3 DNA: TGTGCCAGCAGCCAAGGGGTAAGCGGGAGAGTGCAGTACTTC. Protein sequence: CASSQGVSGRVQYF.